Listed here are 21 T cell receptor beta chains from one sample, sequenced in a study of blood T cell repertoires in COVID-19. This table comes from immunoSEQ multiplex PCR, and its TCRdb copy is limited to in-frame clones, with some not included. The top ten hold under 2% of the sample, which has about 73,000 clones, about 82% seen once. The specimen sequenced was peripheral blood. The receptor source for this set is an older woman with acute or convalescent COVID-19.

In its sample, this clone was seen once. The chain links TRBV5-1 to TRBJ1-1; TRBD1 is a possible D gene (5 bases). V was clipped by 4 bases and J by 4 bases, with 17 bases between them. Germline CDR1 reads SGHRS; CDR2 reads YFSETQ. The CDR3 consists of 15 residues. The CDR3 DNA is TGCGCCAGCAGCCCAGGCTCAGGGATGAGCACTGAAGCTTTCTTT. Translated, it gives CASSPGSGMSTEAFF.

V is TRBV5-1 and J is TRBJ2-5, with 12 bases fitting TRBD2. The CDR3 sequence is 16 residues long. Looked up from germline, CDR1 is SGHRS and CDR2 is YFSETQ. V lost 1 base and J lost 2; bases outside the gene matches: 3. In nucleotides, the CDR3 is TGCGCCAGCAGCTTGACTAGCGGGGGGCTACAAGAGACCCAGTACTTC. This encodes CASSLTSGGLQETQYF.

This clone was detected only once. J is TRBJ2-7 and V is TRBV27; the D gene is possibly TRBD1 (6 bases). V dropped 0 bases and J dropped 6 bases, with 12 bases sitting between them. This CDR3 is built from 14 residues. CDR1 and CDR2 (germline): MNHEY, SMNVEV (reference sequence). The CDR3 DNA reads TGTGCCAGCAGTTTATCAACAGGGCTAGGCGAGCAGTACTTC. As protein: CASSLSTGLGEQYF.

The V gene is TRBV24-1, the J gene TRBJ2-5; 7 bases fit TRBD1. V dropped 0 bases and J dropped 4; count of bases not matched to a gene: 1. The CDR3 is 14 amino acids. Germline values: CDR1 KGHDR, CDR2 SFDVKD. CDR3 sequence reads: CATSDLAGGETQYF. The CDR3 nucleotides read TGTGCCACCAGTGATTTGGCAGGGGGAGAGACCCAGTACTTC.

This sequence joins TRBV15 and TRBJ1-1; 11 nucleotides align to TRBD1. Trimming removed 5 bases from V and 3 bases from J; junction bases left unmatched: 8. The CDR3 loop spans 16 amino acids. The germline CDR1 and CDR2 sequences are LNHNV and YYDKDF (reference sequence). CDR3 in amino acids: CATSDRDRGVDTEAFF. In nucleotides, the CDR3 is TGTGCCACCAGCGACCGGGACAGGGGGGTAGACACTGAAGCTTTCTTT.

The chain combines TRBV3-1 (or the pseudogene TRBV3-2) with TRBJ1-5; possible D gene TRBD1, 6 bases. Germline V gene data show CDR1 as LGHDT and CDR2 as YNNKEL (reference sequence). The V end lost 1 base, the J end lost 6 bases, and 19 bases lay between the germline ends. The CDR3 has 17 residues. CDR3 nucleotides: TGTGCCAGCAGCCAAGGTTGGGTAGGGGGTACTTCTCAGCCCCAGCATTTT. Translated: CASSQGWVGGTSQPQHF.

The J gene is TRBJ2-2, the V gene TRBV19; 7 bases match TRBD2. Per the germline V gene, CDR1 is LNHDA and CDR2 is SQIVND (reference sequence). There are 15 residues in the CDR3. Losses at the gene ends were 6 bases for V and 4 bases for J; bases not matched to a gene: 8. For the CDR3, the DNA is TGTGCCAGTAGCCGGGGAGGGCCGACCACCGGGGAGCTGTTTTTT. Translating it yields CASSRGGPTTGELFF.

This chain joins TRBV3-1 (or the pseudogene TRBV3-2) and TRBJ1-1; no clear D gene. The V end lost 2 bases, the J end lost 4 bases, and 11 bases lay between the germline ends. The CDR3 runs 14 residues. In germline, CDR1 is LGHDT, CDR2 YNNKEL (reference sequence). For the CDR3, the DNA is TGTGCCAGCAGCCAACGTTCGGGGTTCACTGAAGCTTTCTTT. Translating gives CASSQRSGFTEAFF.

The genes are TRBV18 and TRBJ1-1, with D hard to call. This CDR3 has 13 amino acids. The V end was cut by 6 bases, the J end by 1 base, with 9 bases between. The germline V gene has CDR1 KGHSH and CDR2 LQKENI. CDR3 coding DNA: TGTGCCAGCTCTTACAGTGAGAACACTGAAGCTTTCTTT. Protein: CASSYSENTEAFF.

The rearrangement uses TRBV7-9 and TRBJ2-1, with D perhaps TRBD1 (6 bases). Trimming pared 4 bases from V and 0 bases from J, leaving 19 bases between. Germline CDR1 reads SEHNR; CDR2 reads FQNEAQ (reference sequence). This CDR3 has 18 amino acids. CDR3 DNA sequence: TGTGCCAGCAGCTCACCAACAGGGATACGAAGCTCCTACAATGAGCAGTTCTTC. Its translation is CASSSPTGIRSSYNEQFF.

The chain joins TRBV5-6 to TRBJ1-3; 7 nucleotides agree with TRBD1. Germline CDR1 SGHDT, CDR2 YYEEEE. Trimming cost V 4 bases and J 0 bases; bases outside gene matches: 7. This CDR3 is built from 16 residues. The CDR3: CASSGSGQRSGNTIYF. The CDR3 coding sequence is TGTGCCAGCAGCGGTTCGGGACAGCGCTCTGGAAACACCATATATTTT.

This clone has only a few counts. This sequence joins TRBV30 and TRBJ1-1; 7 bases match TRBD1. This CDR3 spans 13 amino acids. Germline CDR1 and CDR2: GTSNPN and SVGIG (reference sequence). V lost 1 base to trimming and J lost 5 bases; unmatched junction nucleotides: 4. Here the CDR3 reads CAWSATGRTEAFF. The CDR3 coding sequence is TGTGCCTGGAGTGCGACAGGGCGGACTGAAGCTTTCTTT. The full variable domain, with the rest looked up from reference TRBV30 and TRBJ1-1, is SQTIHQWPATLVQPVGSPLSLECTVEGTSNPNLYWYRQAAGRGLQLLFYSVGIGQISSEVPQNLSASRPQDRQFILSSKKLLLSDSGFYLCAWSATGRTEAFFGQGTRLTVV.

The chain has TRBV4-2 and TRBJ2-3; weak D call: TRBD2 (5 bases). Trimming shortened V by 1 base and J by 5 bases, and 7 bases separated the two germline ends. CDR1 LGHNA and CDR2 YNFKEQ come from the germline V gene. CDR3 length: 13 amino acids. CDR3 loop: CASSQAREDTQYF. Written as DNA, the CDR3 is TGTGCCAGCAGCCAAGCCCGGGAAGATACGCAGTATTTT.

This chain links TRBV7-6 with TRBJ1-5; TRBD1 matches at 8 bases. Trimming removed 5 bases from V and 1 base from J; junction bases left unmatched: 7. CDR1 SGHVS and CDR2 FNYEAQ come from the germline V gene. The CDR3 contains 16 residues. CDR3 loop: CASSPGGGQSNQPQHF. The DNA for the CDR3 is TGTGCCAGCAGCCCAGGGGGCGGACAAAGCAATCAGCCCCAGCATTTT.

The V and J genes are TRBV29-1 and TRBJ2-7; TRBD2 agrees at 10 bases. The CDR3 has 11 residues. Trimming removed 5 bases from V and 7 bases from J; junction bases left unmatched: 2. Germline V gene data show CDR1 as SQVTM and CDR2 as ANQGSEA. CDR3 residues: CSVFSGREQYF. The CDR3 DNA reads as TGCAGCGTTTTTAGCGGGAGGGAGCAGTACTTC.

The V gene is TRBV9, the J gene TRBJ2-3; no clear D. V dropped 0 bases and J dropped 0 bases, with 11 bases sitting between them. The germline gives CDR1 SGDLS, CDR2 YYNGEE. This CDR3 has 16 residues. In DNA form, the CDR3 reads TGTGCCAGCAGCGTAGTTCCCAGCGTTAGCACAGATACGCAGTATTTT. Translation gives CASSVVPSVSTDTQYF.

This chain uses TRBV19 with TRBJ2-7; possible D gene TRBD1, 5 bases. There are 13 residues in the CDR3. V lost 4 bases to trimming and J lost 6 bases, with 13 bases between them. The germline gives CDR1 LNHDA, CDR2 SQIVND (reference sequence). This CDR3 is CASSTGLLGEQYF. The CDR3 DNA is TGTGCCAGTAGTACAGGGTTATTAGGCGAGCAGTACTTC.

This clone came up a few times. The V and J genes are TRBV5-1 and TRBJ1-2, with 9 bases fitting TRBD1. The CDR3 is 15 residues long. V gave up 2 bases and J gave up 4 bases; unmatched junction bases: 6. Germline V gives CDR1 SGHRS, CDR2 YFSETQ. DNA for the CDR3: TGCGCCAGCAGCTTCACAGGGGGCGGCGGCTATGGCTACACCTTC. This encodes CASSFTGGGGYGYTF.

The chain carries TRBV19 and TRBJ1-2, with 7 bases aligning to TRBD1. With V trimmed by 5 bases and J by 0 bases, 6 bases remained unmatched. Germline V gene lookup returns CDR1 LNHDA and CDR2 SQIVND (reference sequence). CDR3 length: 15 amino acids. The DNA of the CDR3 is TGTGCCAGTAGTTCCGGGACAGCAGCTAACTATGGCTACACCTTC. This codes for CASSSGTAANYGYTF. Full variable domain (outside the CDR3, taken from reference TRBV19 and TRBJ1-2): DGGITQSPKYLFRKEGQNVTLSCEQNLNHDAMYWYRQDPGQGLRLIYYSQIVNDFQKGDIAEGYSVSREKKESFPLTVTSAQKNPTAFYLCASSSGTAANYGYTFGSGTRLTVV.

The chain is built from TRBV30 and TRBJ2-7; 7 bases map to TRBD2. The CDR3 consists of 14 residues. Per the germline V gene, CDR1 is GTSNPN and CDR2 is SVGIG (reference sequence). The V segment lost 4 bases and the J segment 3 bases; nucleotides outside the gene matches: 9. As DNA, the CDR3 is TGTGCCTGGAACAGACTAGCAGGAGGCTACGAGCAGTACTTC. This sequence encodes CAWNRLAGGYEQYF.

The chain employs TRBV27 and TRBJ1-5; perhaps TRBD1 as D (6 bases). This CDR3 comprises 12 residues. Germline CDR1 reads MNHEY; CDR2 reads SMNVEV (reference sequence). The ends were cut back, 7 bases at V and 9 bases at J, with 13 bases in the middle. DNA of the CDR3: TGTGCCAGCAAAACAGGGATCACGCCCCAGCATTTT. Translated, it gives CASKTGITPQHF.